A single sample gave rise to the 27 T cell receptor beta chains below, sequenced in a study of technical replicates of blood from a few donors. The table came from immunoSEQ multiplex PCR; TCRdb's copy has only in-frame clones and leaves some out. The data contain about 83,000 clones, approximately 94% of them seen just once; the ten biggest clones take up 0.2% to 0.25%. Sequenced: T cells isolated from PBMCs. The origin of the receptors is a human donor in good health.

V and J are TRBV6-6 and TRBJ1-5; perhaps TRBD1 as D (5 bases). Germline V gene data show CDR1 as MNHNY and CDR2 as SVGAGI (reference sequence). CDR3 size: 14 residues. V lost 4 bases and J 4 bases, leaving 11 bases between the germline ends. The CDR3 nucleotides are TGTGCCAGCAGTTTGAGGGAGGGGAATCAGCCCCAGCATTTT. It specifies CASSLREGNQPQHF.

The chain combines TRBV19 with TRBJ2-1; tentatively, D is TRBD2 (5 bases). This CDR3 region has 14 residues. V was clipped by 0 bases and J by 4 bases, with 7 bases between them. Germline V gene sequence: CDR1 LNHDA, CDR2 SQIVND (reference sequence). CDR3 in amino acids: CASSIESGYNEQFF. The CDR3 bases are TGTGCCAGTAGTATAGAAAGCGGATACAATGAGCAGTTCTTC.

The rearrangement links TRBV5-1 to TRBJ2-7; TRBD2 aligns across 7 bases. The CDR3 runs to 16 residues. Germline-derived CDR1 and CDR2 are SGHRS and YFSETQ. The junction had 10 bases not matched to a gene; V was cut back by 0 bases and J by 4 bases. The CDR3 protein is CASSLASSGLVYEQYF. The CDR3 DNA sequence: TGCGCCAGCAGCTTGGCCTCTTCCGGACTAGTGTACGAGCAGTACTTC.

This sequence joins TRBV19 and TRBJ2-2; 7 bases map to TRBD1. V lost 0 bases to trimming and J lost 7 bases; unmatched junction nucleotides: 5. CDR1 is LNHDA and CDR2 is SQIVND in the germline V gene (reference sequence). There are 15 residues in the CDR3. CDR3 residues: CASSIETGLSGELFF. As DNA, the CDR3 is TGTGCCAGTAGTATAGAGACAGGGTTGAGCGGGGAGCTGTTTTTT.

This clone was detected once. The chain carries TRBV13 and TRBJ1-4; TRBD1 might be the D (6 bases). Germline CDR1 is PRHDT and CDR2 is FYEKMQ (reference sequence). CDR3 length: 15 amino acids. V gave up 5 bases and J gave up 8 bases, with 18 bases separating them. CDR3 DNA: TGTGCCAGCAGCCCCGATGGGGGGGCGAGGGAAAAACTGTTTTTT. Its protein is CASSPDGGAREKLFF.

This clone was counted a single time. The chain couples TRBV6-5 to TRBJ1-5; perhaps TRBD1 as D (6 bases). The germline CDR1 and CDR2 sequences are MNHEY and SVGAGI. Trimming stripped 6 bases from V and 0 bases from J, with 12 bases between. The CDR3 totals 15 residues. The CDR3 sequence: CASSRAGDSNQPQHF. The CDR3 DNA sequence: TGTGCCAGCAGCCGGGCAGGGGATAGCAATCAGCCCCAGCATTTT.

This clone was counted once. The rearrangement joins TRBV7-8 to TRBJ2-7, with a weak D call TRBD2 (6 bases). V was shortened by 2 bases and J by 13 bases, with 12 bases between the two germline ends. CDR3 length equals 11 residues. From germline, CDR1 is SGHVS and CDR2 FQNEAQ. The CDR3 is CASSLSVGLYF. In DNA, the CDR3 is TGTGCCAGCAGCTTAAGCGTGGGACTTTACTTC.

The chain couples TRBV7-9 to TRBJ1-2; D is ambiguous. V was clipped by 4 bases and J by 6 bases, with 12 bases between them. CDR3 length equals 13 residues. Germline assignment: CDR1 SEHNR and CDR2 FQNEAQ (reference sequence). The CDR3 is CASSSGLSNGYTF. The CDR3 coding sequence is TGTGCCAGCAGCTCCGGACTGTCTAATGGCTACACCTTC.

The chain is built from TRBV7-9 and TRBJ1-4; D uncertain. V was pared by 2 bases and J by 8 bases, with 6 bases between. The germline V gene has CDR1 SEHNR and CDR2 FQNEAQ (reference sequence). The CDR3 consists of 12 residues. CDR3 sequence: CASSLTGEKLFF. The CDR3 DNA sequence: TGTGCCAGCAGCTTAACGGGGGAAAAACTGTTTTTT.

The chain links TRBV4-1 to TRBJ1-1; tentatively, D is TRBD1 (5 bases). Looked up from germline, CDR1 is MGHRA and CDR2 is YSYEKL. CDR3 length equals 20 residues. V gave up 0 bases and J gave up 1 base, with 24 bases separating them. In nucleotides, the CDR3 is TGCGCCAGCAGCCAAGATTATCAAGGGGTGGGGTTATTTCGGAACACTGAAGCTTTCTTT. The encoded protein is CASSQDYQGVGLFRNTEAFF.

Turning to this clone: Compared with germline, one end of the junction differs, possibly owing to a read error. The chain employs TRBV14 and TRBJ1-5; 9 bases are shared with TRBD1. The CDR3 totals 19 residues. Germline V gene data show CDR1 as SGHDN and CDR2 as FVKESK. The CDR3 protein is CASRQEVQGAHHGNQPQHF. The CDR3 DNA sequence: TGTGCCAGCAGACAAGAAGTACAGGGGGCCCATCACGGCAATCAGCCCCAGCATTTT.

CDR3 DNA sequence: TGTGCCAGTATGCGGGGCTCCGACACTGAAGCTTTCTTT. It codes for CASMRGSDTEAFF. V is TRBV19 and J is TRBJ1-1; TRBD1 might be the D (5 bases). There are 13 residues in the CDR3. V lost 7 bases and J lost 3, with 12 bases in between. Germline values: CDR1 LNHDA, CDR2 SQIVND (reference sequence). Full variable domain (missing parts from reference TRBV19 and TRBJ1-1): DGGITQSPKYLFRKEGQNVTLSCEQNLNHDAMYWYRQDPGQGLRLIYYSQIVNDFQKGDIAEGYSVSREKKESFPLTVTSAQKNPTAFYLCASMRGSDTEAFFGQGTRLTVV.

The chain employs TRBV10-1 and TRBJ2-1, with 9 bases lining up with TRBD2. The CDR3 is 15 residues long. The germline CDR1 and CDR2 sequences are WNHNN and SYGVQD (reference sequence). V shed 5 bases and J 6 bases; nucleotides not matched to a gene: 8. The DNA of the CDR3 is TGCGCCAGCAGTACGACGGCGGGAGGGAGCAATGAGCAGTTCTTC. It specifies CASSTTAGGSNEQFF.

This rearrangement joins TRBV4-1 to TRBJ2-5, with TRBD2 matching over 10 bases. The J call is in doubt because the DNA end fits TRBJ2-7 better. This CDR3 is 16 amino acids long. The V gene's germline CDR1 is MGHRA and CDR2 YSYEKL. CDR3 in amino acids: CASSQEKRGGIYEQYF. The CDR3 nucleotides are TGCGCCAGCAGCCAAGAAAAGCGGGGGGGAATATACGAGCAGTACTTC.

The J gene is TRBJ1-6, the V gene TRBV19; D unclear. Germline CDR1 is LNHDA and CDR2 is SQIVND (reference sequence). V gave up 3 bases and J gave up 6 bases, with 12 bases separating them. The CDR3 sequence is 15 residues long. CDR3 amino acids: CASSIVKGANSPLHF. CDR3 sequence (DNA): TGTGCCAGTAGTATCGTAAAGGGAGCTAATTCACCCCTCCACTTT.

The V and J genes are TRBV15 and TRBJ1-4, with a possible D match to TRBD1 (6 bases). Germline values: CDR1 LNHNV, CDR2 YYDKDF (reference sequence). The CDR3 totals 16 residues. Trimming pared 0 bases from V and 6 bases from J, leaving 14 bases between. In DNA form, the CDR3 reads TGTGCCACCAGCAGAGATATGGGGGCGGCGGATGAAAAACTGTTTTTT. Protein sequence: CATSRDMGAADEKLFF.

The chain carries TRBV5-1 and TRBJ2-1; D perhaps matches TRBD1 (5 bases). The germline CDR1 and CDR2 sequences are SGHRS and YFSETQ. CDR3 length: 13 amino acids. Trimming pared 0 bases from V and 7 bases from J, leaving 8 bases between. The chain's CDR3 is CASSLGQPNEQFF. The CDR3 coding sequence is TGCGCCAGCAGCTTGGGACAGCCTAATGAGCAGTTCTTC.

This clone came up once. CDR3 sequence (DNA): TGCGCCAGCAGCTTGGGGGACTTGAAGAACACTGAAGCTTTCTTT. It codes for CASSLGDLKNTEAFF. V and J are TRBV5-1 and TRBJ1-1, with TRBD1 as a possible D gene (5 bases). V lost 0 bases and J 1 base, leaving 10 bases between the germline ends. CDR3 length: 15 residues. From germline, CDR1 is SGHRS and CDR2 YFSETQ.

The J gene is TRBJ2-1, the V gene TRBV28; TRBD2 might be the D (5 bases). The ends were cut back, 5 bases at V and 3 bases at J, with 14 bases in the middle. The CDR3 runs to 15 residues. Germline CDR1 reads MDHEN; CDR2 reads SYDVKM. Here the CDR3 reads CASSPASGVYNEQFF. In DNA, the CDR3 is TGTGCCAGCAGTCCGGCATCCGGGGTCTACAATGAGCAGTTCTTC.

The CDR3 DNA follows: TGTGCCAGCAGCGACCAGGGCGTCGGGGAGCTGTTTTTT. Its translation is CASSDQGVGELFF. This rearrangement joins TRBV2 to TRBJ2-2; TRBD1 might be the D (5 bases). The CDR3 is 13 residues long. The V and J ends lost 6 bases and 7 bases respectively, with 12 bases between them. The germline V gene has CDR1 SNHLY and CDR2 FYNNEI. The complete variable domain, with remaining parts taken from reference TRBV2 and TRBJ2-2, reads EPEVTQTPSHQVTQMGQEVILRCVPISNHLYFYWYRQILGQKVEFLVSFYNNEISEKSEIFDDQFSVERPDGSNFTLKIRSTKLEDSAMYFCASSDQGVGELFFGEGSRLTVL.

V gene TRBV21-1 combines with J gene TRBJ1-1. TRBV21-1 is a pseudogene segment. There are 17 residues in the CDR3. The CDR3 here is CASSNTSGGRRDTEAFF. Written as DNA, the CDR3 is TGTGCCAGCAGCAATACATCCGGCGGGAGGAGGGACACTGAAGCTTTCTTT.

This clone appeared once. The chain employs TRBV7-9 and TRBJ2-3; D might be TRBD2 (5 bases). The CDR3 is 12 residues long. With 8 bases removed from V and 6 bases from J, the gap between germline ends came to 12 bases. Germline CDR1 reads SEHNR; CDR2 reads FQNEAQ (reference sequence). CDR3 residues: CASATRRDTQYF. CDR3 sequence (DNA): TGTGCCAGCGCTACCAGGAGGGATACGCAGTATTTT.

The V call is TRBV18, the J call TRBJ1-5; D is undetermined. The CDR3 loop spans 13 amino acids. The germline V and J ends were trimmed by 6 bases and 5 bases, with 11 bases remaining between them. CDR1 and CDR2 (germline): KGHSH, LQKENI. The CDR3 DNA is TGTGCCAGCTCCCTCGGCGGCGATCAGCCCCAGCATTTT. It translates to CASSLGGDQPQHF.

This chain uses TRBV11-3 with TRBJ2-1, with D perhaps matching TRBD1 (5 bases). The CDR3 has 13 amino acids. Germline V lookup: CDR1 SGHNT, CDR2 YENEEA. V lost 5 bases to trimming and J lost 5 bases, with 10 bases between them. Here the CDR3 DNA reads TGTGCCAGCAGCCCTCCGGACAACAATGAGCAGTTCTTC. Protein product: CASSPPDNNEQFF.

The rearrangement joins TRBV29-1 to TRBJ2-1; 8 positions match TRBD1. Germline V gene sequence: CDR1 SQVTM, CDR2 ANQGSEA. The V and J ends lost 6 bases and 7 bases, in that order; junction bases with no gene match: 11. This CDR3 has 14 residues. The CDR3 nucleotides read TGCAGCGTGACCTCAGGACAGGGTTTGAATGAGCAGTTCTTC. It translates to CSVTSGQGLNEQFF.

This chain links TRBV5-1 with TRBJ2-3; 12 bases map to TRBD2. The CDR3 has 17 amino acids. Germline loops: CDR1 SGHRS, CDR2 YFSETQ. V shed 0 bases, J shed 2 bases, and the junction held 4 bases outside the gene matches. CDR3 amino acids: CASSLEPSGGATDTQYF. The CDR3 DNA sequence: TGCGCCAGCAGCTTGGAGCCTAGCGGGGGGGCCACAGATACGCAGTATTTT.

This sequence joins TRBV7-6 and TRBJ2-7; 8 nucleotides align to TRBD2. Trimming cost V 4 bases and J 3 bases; bases outside gene matches: 8. Germline lookup yields CDR1 SGHVS and CDR2 FNYEAQ. This CDR3 region has 15 residues. As DNA, the CDR3 is TGTGCCAGCAGCTCACATTCGGGACTAGGCTACGAGCAGTACTTC. The encoded protein is CASSSHSGLGYEQYF.